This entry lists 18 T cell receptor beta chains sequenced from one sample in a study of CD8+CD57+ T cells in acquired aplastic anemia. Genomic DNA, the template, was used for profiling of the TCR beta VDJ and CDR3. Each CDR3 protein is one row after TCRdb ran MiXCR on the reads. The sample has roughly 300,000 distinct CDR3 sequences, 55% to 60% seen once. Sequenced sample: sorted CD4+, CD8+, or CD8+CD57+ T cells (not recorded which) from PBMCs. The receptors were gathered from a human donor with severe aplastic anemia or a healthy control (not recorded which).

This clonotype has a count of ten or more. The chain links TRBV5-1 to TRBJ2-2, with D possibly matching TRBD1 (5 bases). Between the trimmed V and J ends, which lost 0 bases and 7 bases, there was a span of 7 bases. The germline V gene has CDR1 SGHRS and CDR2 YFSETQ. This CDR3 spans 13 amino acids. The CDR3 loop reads CASSLEGHGELFF. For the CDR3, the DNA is TGCGCCAGCAGCTTGGAGGGGCACGGGGAGCTGTTTTTT.

CDR3: CASSFDTGNPYTF. The CDR3 DNA sequence: TGTGCCAGCAGTTTTGACACAGGGAATCCCTACACCTTC. The gene calls are TRBV28 and TRBJ1-2; perhaps TRBD1 as D (6 bases). V was shortened by 3 bases and J by 10 bases, with 15 bases between the two germline ends. Germline V CDR1 and CDR2: MDHEN, SYDVKM. This CDR3 comprises 13 residues.

CDR3: CATSSRGGGTVTEAFF. CDR3 coding DNA: TGTGCCACCAGCTCCCGGGGAGGGGGTACCGTCACTGAAGCTTTCTTT. The chain is built from TRBV15 and TRBJ1-1, with a tentative D call TRBD1 (6 bases). Trimming took off 5 bases at V and 4 bases at J, with 20 bases between the two ends. The CDR3 is made up of 16 amino acids. Per germline, CDR1 LNHNV and CDR2 YYDKDF (reference sequence).

CDR3 loop: CSARGADREDSYEQYF. CDR3 in DNA: TGCAGTGCTAGAGGGGCTGACAGGGAGGACTCCTACGAGCAGTACTTC. The chain combines TRBV20-1 with TRBJ2-7; tentative D call: TRBD1 (7 bases). With 1 base removed from V and 0 bases from J, the gap between germline ends came to 16 bases. The CDR3 loop spans 16 amino acids. The V gene's germline CDR1 is DFQATT and CDR2 SNEGSKA (reference sequence).

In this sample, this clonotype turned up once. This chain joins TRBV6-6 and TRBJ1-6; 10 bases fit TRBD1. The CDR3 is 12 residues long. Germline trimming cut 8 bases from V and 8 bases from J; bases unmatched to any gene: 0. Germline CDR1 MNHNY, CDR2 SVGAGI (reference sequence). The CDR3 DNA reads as TGTGCCAGCGGACAGGGGGATTCACCCCTCCACTTT. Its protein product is CASGQGDSPLHF.

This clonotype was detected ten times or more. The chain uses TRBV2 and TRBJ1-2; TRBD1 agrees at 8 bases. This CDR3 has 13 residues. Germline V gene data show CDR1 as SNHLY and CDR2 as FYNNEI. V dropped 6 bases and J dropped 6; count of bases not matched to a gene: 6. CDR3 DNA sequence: TGTGCCAGCAGCCCGACAGGGGAGGATGGCTACACCTTC. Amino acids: CASSPTGEDGYTF.

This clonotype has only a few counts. CDR3: CASSLVGQGYTGELFF. The CDR3 nucleotides are TGCGCCAGCAGCTTGGTAGGACAGGGGTACACCGGGGAGCTGTTTTTT. The chain is built from TRBV5-1 and TRBJ2-2, with TRBD1 matching over 9 bases. The germline V gene has CDR1 SGHRS and CDR2 YFSETQ. V trimming: 0 bases; J trimming: 3 bases; junction bases outside the gene matches: 3. The CDR3 totals 16 residues.

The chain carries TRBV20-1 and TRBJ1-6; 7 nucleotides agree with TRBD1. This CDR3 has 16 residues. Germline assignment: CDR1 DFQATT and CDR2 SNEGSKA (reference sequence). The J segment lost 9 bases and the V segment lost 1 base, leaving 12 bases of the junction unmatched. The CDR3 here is CSARAPRQGLLSPLHF. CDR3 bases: TGCAGTGCTAGAGCCCCAAGACAGGGTCTACTTTCACCCCTCCACTTT.

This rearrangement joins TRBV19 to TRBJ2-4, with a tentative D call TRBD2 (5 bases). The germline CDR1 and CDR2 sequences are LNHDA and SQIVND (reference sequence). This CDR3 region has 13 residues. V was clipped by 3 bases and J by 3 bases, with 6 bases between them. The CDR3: CASSMGSKNIQYF. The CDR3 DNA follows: TGTGCCAGTAGTATGGGGAGCAAAAACATTCAGTACTTC.

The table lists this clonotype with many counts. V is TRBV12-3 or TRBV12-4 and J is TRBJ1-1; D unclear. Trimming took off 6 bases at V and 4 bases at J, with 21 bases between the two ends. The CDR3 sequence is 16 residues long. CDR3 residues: CASRAIWAGRGTEAFF. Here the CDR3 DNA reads TGTGCCAGCAGAGCAATTTGGGCCGGTCGGGGCACTGAAGCTTTCTTT.

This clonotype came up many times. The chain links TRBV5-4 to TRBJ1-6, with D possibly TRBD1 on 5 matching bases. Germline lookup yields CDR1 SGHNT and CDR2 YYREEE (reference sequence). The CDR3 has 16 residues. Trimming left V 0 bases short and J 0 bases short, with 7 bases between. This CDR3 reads CASSLGTSSYNSPLHF. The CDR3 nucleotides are TGTGCCAGCAGCTTGGGGACAAGCTCCTATAATTCACCCCTCCACTTT.

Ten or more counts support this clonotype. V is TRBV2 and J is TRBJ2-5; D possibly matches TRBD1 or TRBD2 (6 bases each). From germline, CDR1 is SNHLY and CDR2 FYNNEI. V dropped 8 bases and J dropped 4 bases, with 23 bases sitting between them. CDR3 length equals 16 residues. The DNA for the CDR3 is TGTGCCAGCTTAACAAGGGGGGCACCTTTGAGAGAGACCCAGTACTTC. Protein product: CASLTRGAPLRETQYF.

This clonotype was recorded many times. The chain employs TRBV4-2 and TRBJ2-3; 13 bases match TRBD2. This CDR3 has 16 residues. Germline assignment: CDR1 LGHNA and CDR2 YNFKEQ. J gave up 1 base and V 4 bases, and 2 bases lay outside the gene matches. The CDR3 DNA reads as TGTGCCAGCAGCCCTGGGACTAGCGGGGGCACAGATACGCAGTATTTT. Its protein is CASSPGTSGGTDTQYF.

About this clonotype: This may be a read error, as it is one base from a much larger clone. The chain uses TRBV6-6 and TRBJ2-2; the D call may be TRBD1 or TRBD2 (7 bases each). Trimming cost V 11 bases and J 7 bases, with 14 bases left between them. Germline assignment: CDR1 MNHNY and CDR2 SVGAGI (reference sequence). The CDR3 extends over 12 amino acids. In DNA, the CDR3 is TGTGCCCTACGGGGGGACAGCGGGGAGCTGTTTTTT. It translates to CALRGDSGELFF.

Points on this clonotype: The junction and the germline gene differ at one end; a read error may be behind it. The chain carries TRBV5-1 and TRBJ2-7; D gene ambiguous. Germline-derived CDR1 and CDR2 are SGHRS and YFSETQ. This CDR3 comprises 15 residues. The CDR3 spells CASSLDRLPTYEQYF. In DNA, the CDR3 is TGTGCCAGCAGCTTAGACCGGCTGCCAACCTACGAGCAGTACTTC.

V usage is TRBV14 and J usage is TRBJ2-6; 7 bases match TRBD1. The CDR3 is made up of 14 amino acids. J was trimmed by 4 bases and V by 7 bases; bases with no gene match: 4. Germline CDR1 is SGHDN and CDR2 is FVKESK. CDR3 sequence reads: CASNTGVGANVLTF. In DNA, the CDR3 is TGTGCCAGCAACACAGGGGTGGGGGCCAACGTCCTGACTTTC.

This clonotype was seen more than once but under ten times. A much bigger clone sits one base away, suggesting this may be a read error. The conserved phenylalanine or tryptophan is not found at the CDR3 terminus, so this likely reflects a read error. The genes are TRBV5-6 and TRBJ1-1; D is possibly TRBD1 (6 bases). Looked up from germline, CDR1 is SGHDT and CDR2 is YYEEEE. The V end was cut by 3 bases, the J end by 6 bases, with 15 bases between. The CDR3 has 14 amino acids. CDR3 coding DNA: TGTGCCAGCAGCTACGTCGACAGGAGTGCTGAAGCTTTCCTT. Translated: CASSYVDRSAEAFL.

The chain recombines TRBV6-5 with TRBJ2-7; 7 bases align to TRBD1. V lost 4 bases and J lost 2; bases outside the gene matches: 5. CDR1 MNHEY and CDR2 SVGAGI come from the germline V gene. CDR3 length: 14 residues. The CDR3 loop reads CASSSYRGPYEQYF. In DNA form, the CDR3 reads TGTGCCAGCAGTTCCTACAGGGGCCCCTACGAGCAGTACTTC.